Each of the 22 T cell receptor beta chains below was sequenced from the same sample in a study of graft-versus-host responses after intestinal transplantation. The data were produced by immunoSEQ multiplex PCR, yet TCRdb's version contains in-frame clones alone and is incomplete. Of 90,000 to 150,000 clones listed, roughly 93% are singletons. Their recognized antigens are unknown. Sequenced material: unstimulated CD4+ T cells sorted from spleen or lymph node cells, taken before intestinal transplant. Receptor source: a human donor who received an intestinal transplant.

This clone was observed a handful of times. The V gene is TRBV6-5, the J gene TRBJ2-7; D not resolved. The V gene lost 2 bases and the J gene lost 1 base, with 15 bases spanning the gap. The CDR3 is 16 residues long. Germline CDR1 MNHEY, CDR2 SVGAGI. CDR3 sequence reads: CASSYGRVVRSYEQYF. CDR3 DNA sequence: TGTGCCAGCAGTTACGGTCGGGTGGTCAGGTCCTACGAGCAGTACTTC.

The rearrangement links TRBV7-8 to TRBJ2-5; D may be TRBD1 (8 bases). This CDR3 has 14 residues. Germline CDR1 reads SGHVS; CDR2 reads FQNEAQ. V was pared by 5 bases and J by 4 bases, with 14 bases between. CDR3 nucleotide sequence: TGTGCCAGCAGCAAGAACAGGGGGGGAGAGACCCAGTACTTC. Protein sequence: CASSKNRGGETQYF.

The chain employs TRBV19 and TRBJ2-7; D remains ambiguous. V was cut by 4 bases and J by 4 bases, with 11 bases left in between. The CDR3 totals 13 residues. Germline loops: CDR1 LNHDA, CDR2 SQIVND (reference sequence). The chain's CDR3 is CASSREENYEQYF. The CDR3 coding sequence is TGTGCCAGTAGTAGGGAAGAGAATTACGAGCAGTACTTC.

The chain combines TRBV2 with TRBJ2-6; D might be TRBD1 (5 bases). V was shortened by 8 bases and J by 4 bases, with 21 bases between the two germline ends. CDR3 length equals 17 residues. Germline V gene lookup returns CDR1 SNHLY and CDR2 FYNNEI. In DNA form, the CDR3 reads TGTGCCAGCTGGGGTTATGGGGCCGAGAGGGGGGCCAACGTCCTGACTTTC. It specifies CASWGYGAERGANVLTF.

The chain employs TRBV6-5 and TRBJ2-5; no clear D gene. Germline loops: CDR1 MNHEY, CDR2 SVGAGI. The length of the CDR3 is 15 residues. V was cut by 5 bases and J by 6 bases, with 19 bases left in between. The CDR3 here is CASSPRATSLKTQYF. The CDR3 bases are TGTGCCAGCAGTCCCCGGGCCACGAGTCTGAAGACCCAGTACTTC.

The J gene is TRBJ1-2, the V gene TRBV30, with D possibly TRBD1 on 6 matching bases. The CDR3 has 13 residues. The V and J ends lost 6 bases and 6 bases respectively, with 17 bases between them. Germline V gene sequence: CDR1 GTSNPN, CDR2 SVGIG (reference sequence). CDR3 residues: CACGTYYRDGYTF. The DNA for the CDR3 is TGTGCCTGTGGGACATACTATCGTGATGGCTACACCTTC. Combining the CDR3 with reference TRBV30 and TRBJ1-2 gives the whole variable domain SQTIHQWPATLVQPVGSPLSLECTVEGTSNPNLYWYRQAAGRGLQLLFYSVGIGQISSEVPQNLSASRPQDRQFILSSKKLLLSDSGFYLCACGTYYRDGYTFGSGTRLTVV.

As DNA, the CDR3 is TGTGCCACAAACTATGGCTACACCTTC. Encoded protein: CATNYGYTF. The chain uses TRBV28 and TRBJ1-2; D is undetermined. CDR1 and CDR2 from the germline V gene are MDHEN and SYDVKM. Deletions cut 10 bases from V and 2 bases from J, with 2 bases between. The CDR3 runs 9 residues.

The rearrangement uses TRBV10-2 and TRBJ2-2; 9 bases align to TRBD1. The CDR3 length is 15 residues. Germline values: CDR1 WSHSY, CDR2 SAAADI. Losses at the gene ends were 8 bases for V and 5 bases for J; bases not matched to a gene: 9. The CDR3 nucleotides read TGCGCCAGCGATGGGACAGGGTATGGAACCGGGGAGCTGTTTTTT. Amino acid sequence: CASDGTGYGTGELFF.

The chain joins TRBV2 to TRBJ1-5; no clear D gene. The CDR3 is made up of 12 amino acids. V gave up 10 bases and J gave up 2 bases, with 9 bases separating them. Germline CDR1 and CDR2: SNHLY and FYNNEI. In DNA, the CDR3 is TGTGCCAACACAGACGGCAATCAGCCCCAGCATTTT. Its translation is CANTDGNQPQHF.

The chain links TRBV7-9 to TRBJ1-1; D gene unclear. Trimming took 2 bases from V and 4 from J, leaving 11 bases between them. Germline V gene sequence: CDR1 SEHNR, CDR2 FQNEAQ (reference sequence). The CDR3 totals 14 residues. The CDR3 coding sequence is TGTGCCAGCAGCTTACGAGGCGCGGGCACTGAAGCTTTCTTT. Translated: CASSLRGAGTEAFF.

The V gene is TRBV7-8, the J gene TRBJ2-1; D might be TRBD2 (5 bases). Germline V gives CDR1 SGHVS, CDR2 FQNEAQ. This CDR3 region has 11 residues. The V end was cut by 3 bases, the J end by 10 bases, with 7 bases between. CDR3 bases: TGTGCCAGCAGCTTTAGCGTGGAGCAGTTCTTC. This codes for CASSFSVEQFF.

This sequence joins TRBV7-2 and TRBJ2-2, with 9 positions matching TRBD2. Germline V gene sequence: CDR1 SGHTA, CDR2 FQGNSA. CDR3 length: 15 residues. V was pared by 3 bases and J by 7 bases, with 6 bases of the junction left unmatched. CDR3 coding DNA: TGTGCCAGCAGCTTTTCTAGCGGGAAGGGCGGGGAGCTGTTTTTT. It yields the protein CASSFSSGKGGELFF.

The J gene is TRBJ1-5, the V gene TRBV2; D gene unclear. Trimming removed 3 bases from V and 3 bases from J, with 9 bases in between. The CDR3 spans 14 residues. The germline V gene has CDR1 SNHLY and CDR2 FYNNEI. The CDR3 DNA reads as TGTGCCAGCAGTGATGCGGGCCTCAATCAGCCCCAGCATTTT. Translated: CASSDAGLNQPQHF.

This clone appeared a single time. This CDR3 is also generated by other DNA sequences in the sample. The J gene is TRBJ1-1, the V gene TRBV18, with D hard to call. Trimming cost V 3 bases and J 0 bases, with 5 bases left between them. The V gene's germline CDR1 is KGHSH and CDR2 LQKENI. The CDR3 spans 13 residues. The CDR3 nucleotides are TGTGCCAGCTCACCGACATTGAACACTGAAGCTTTCTTT. Amino acids: CASSPTLNTEAFF. The full variable domain, in which reference TRBV18 and TRBJ1-1 provide the parts outside the CDR3, is NAGVMQNPRHLVRRRGQEARLRCSPMKGHSHVYWYRQLPEEGLKFMVYLQKENIIDESGMPKERFSAEFPKEGPSILRIQQVVRGDSAAYFCASSPTLNTEAFFGQGTRLTVV.

This clone was counted once. The CDR3 spells CALTRGYEQYF. CDR3 nucleotides: TGTGCCTTAACCCGGGGCTACGAGCAGTACTTC. The chain is built from TRBV2 and TRBJ2-7, with D perhaps TRBD2 (5 bases). Trimming stripped 11 bases from V and 3 bases from J, with 11 bases between. The CDR3 loop spans 11 amino acids. Germline V gene lookup returns CDR1 SNHLY and CDR2 FYNNEI.

The V call is TRBV18, the J call TRBJ1-2; no clear D. Trimming removed 8 bases at V and 3 bases at J, with 16 bases between. The CDR3 loop spans 14 amino acids. The germline gives CDR1 KGHSH, CDR2 LQKENI. CDR3: CASRERVVDYGYTF. DNA for the CDR3: TGTGCCAGCCGGGAAAGAGTAGTAGACTATGGCTACACCTTC.

This chain links TRBV6-5 with TRBJ2-5, with D perhaps assigned TRBD1 or TRBD2 (5 bases each). Trimming shortened V by 0 bases and J by 5 bases, and 13 bases separated the two germline ends. CDR1 is MNHEY, CDR2 SVGAGI, per germline. This CDR3 region has 15 residues. CDR3 sequence reads: CASSYSWGSMETQYF. CDR3 nucleotides: TGTGCCAGCAGTTACTCGTGGGGGTCAATGGAGACCCAGTACTTC.

The chain has TRBV6-6 and TRBJ2-3, with D uncertain. CDR1 and CDR2 from the germline V gene are MNHNY and SVGAGI (reference sequence). V lost 8 bases and J 0 bases, leaving 6 bases between the germline ends. The CDR3 totals 12 residues. The DNA of the CDR3 is TGTGCCAGCTCGGGCAGCACAGATACGCAGTATTTT. Translation gives CASSGSTDTQYF.

V and J are TRBV6-6 and TRBJ1-1; D ambiguous. The CDR3 loop spans 14 amino acids. V was trimmed by 0 bases and J by 1 base, leaving 6 bases between them. From germline, CDR1 is MNHNY and CDR2 SVGAGI (reference sequence). CDR3 DNA sequence: TGTGCCAGCAGTTACTCGAGAAGGAACACTGAAGCTTTCTTT. Protein product: CASSYSRRNTEAFF.

The chain employs TRBV30 and TRBJ2-7; TRBD1 matches at 12 bases. Germline CDR1 reads GTSNPN; CDR2 reads SVGIG (reference sequence). The CDR3 spans 12 residues. V shed 3 bases and J 6 bases; nucleotides not matched to a gene: 0. The CDR3 DNA sequence: TGTGCCTGGAGGGGACAGGGGGCCGAGCAGTACTTC. It translates to CAWRGQGAEQYF.

The chain links TRBV18 to TRBJ2-3, with TRBD2 matching 8 bases. Germline CDR1 KGHSH, CDR2 LQKENI. With 2 bases clipped from V and 1 base from J, the junction kept 2 bases outside the gene matches. The CDR3 covers 15 residues. The CDR3 region has the DNA TGTGCCAGCTCACCAGGGACTAGGGGCACAGATACGCAGTATTTT. It yields the protein CASSPGTRGTDTQYF.

V gene TRBV28 combines with J gene TRBJ2-1, with TRBD1 matching over 8 bases. This CDR3 has 16 amino acids. V lost 6 bases, J lost 6 bases, and 13 bases stayed unmatched. Germline CDR1 reads MDHEN; CDR2 reads SYDVKM. The CDR3 reads CASRRTGTGNLNEQFF. CDR3 DNA: TGTGCCAGCAGGCGGACCGGGACAGGTAACCTCAATGAGCAGTTCTTC.